Listed below are T cell receptor beta chains from one sample, sequenced in a study of cytomegalovirus exposure and HLA in healthy donors. Sequenced by immunoSEQ multiplex PCR; TCRdb stores in-frame clones only, minus some. The sample contains about 160,000 clones, 81% of which appear only once. The sequenced sample was PBMCs. These receptors all stem from a woman younger than 30 in good health and CMV-seronegative. CDR3s include the opening cysteine and the closing phenylalanine or tryptophan. A D gene is named only where the DNA matches it firmly. Part of the rows lack a size; the others show once, few, many or a class for expanded clones.

J gene,V gene,D gene,CDR3 length,clone size,CDR3 protein,CDR3 DNA
TRBJ1-2,TRBV5-1,-,13,few,CASSKNQVEGYTF,TGCGCCAGCAGCAAGAACCAGGTTGAAGGCTACACCTTC
TRBJ2-3,TRBV5-5,-,13,-,CASSPGVTDTQYF,TGTGCCAGCAGCCCGGGGGTTACAGATACGCAGTATTTT
TRBJ1-3,TRBV5-4,-,14,once,CASSLLPSGNTIYF,TGTGCCAGCAGCTTACTGCCTTCTGGAAACACCATATATTTT
TRBJ1-4,TRBV7-9,-,15,-,CASSFFSAGEEKLFF,TGTGCCAGCAGCTTTTTTTCGGCAGGGGAAGAAAAACTGTTTTTT
TRBJ1-2,TRBV5-4,TRBD1,14,-,CASSSGTDPYGYTF,TGTGCCAGCAGCTCCGGGACAGACCCATATGGCTACACCTTC
TRBJ1-5,TRBV19,TRBD1,16,-,CASSAQNQGATQPQHF,TGTGCCAGTAGTGCCCAGAATCAGGGGGCAACGCAGCCCCAGCATTTT
TRBJ2-1,TRBV28,TRBD2,12,-,CASSLQAGGQFF,TGTGCCAGCAGTCTCCAAGCGGGAGGGCAGTTCTTC
TRBJ1-5,TRBV5-8,TRBD1,17,once,CASGGFGQGRSNQPQHF,TGTGCCAGCGGGGGTTTCGGACAGGGACGATCCAATCAGCCCCAGCATTTT
TRBJ1-1,TRBV7-9,-,15,-,CASSLKGGPNTEAFF,TGTGCCAGCAGCCTTAAGGGGGGGCCGAACACTGAAGCTTTCTTT
TRBJ1-5,TRBV4-1,-,15,once,CASSQGSGYNQPQHF,TGCGCCAGCAGCCAAGGCTCAGGGTATAATCAGCCCCAGCATTTT
TRBJ1-5,TRBV5-1,-,15,-,CASRSDTSSNQPQHF,TGCGCCAGCAGGAGTGACACAAGTAGCAATCAGCCCCAGCATTTT
TRBJ1-4,TRBV7-9,TRBD1,16,few,CSSSLGSGGPGGKLFF,TGTTCCAGCAGCTTAGGATCAGGGGGCCCTGGGGGAAAACTGTTTTTT
TRBJ2-5,TRBV4-1,-,13,-,CASSQDIQETQYF,TGCGCCAGCAGCCAAGATATCCAAGAGACCCAGTACTTC
TRBJ2-7,TRBV28,-,14,-,CATRTLSQNHEQYF,TGTGCCACCCGCACTCTCTCACAGAACCACGAGCAGTACTTC
TRBJ2-7,TRBV5-1,TRBD1,14,-,CASSLARTGVEQYF,TGCGCCAGCAGCTTGGCGCGGACAGGGGTCGAGCAGTACTTC
TRBJ1-1,TRBV27,-,15,-,CASSLSRDTNTEAFF,TGTGCCAGCAGTTTATCGCGAGACACCAACACTGAAGCTTTCTTT
TRBJ1-1,TRBV2,-,15,-,CASSDRYSPNTEAFF,TGTGCCAGCAGTGATCGGTACAGCCCGAACACTGAAGCTTTCTTT
TRBJ2-7,TRBV6-1,-,15,-,CASSEAPPVSDEQYF,TGTGCCAGCAGTGAAGCTCCGCCGGTTAGTGACGAGCAGTACTTC
TRBJ1-2,TRBV6-6,-,13,-,CASSYWGDYGYTF,TGTGCCAGCAGTTATTGGGGAGACTATGGCTACACCTTC
TRBJ2-4,TRBV5-1,-,16,-,CASSLVPGAAKNIQYF,TGCGCCAGCAGCTTGGTTCCTGGGGCTGCCAAAAACATTCAGTACTTC
TRBJ1-2,TRBV28,-,11,-,CASSIQVGYTF,TGTGCCAGCAGTATACAGGTTGGCTACACCTTC
TRBJ2-5,TRBV10-2,-,15,-,CASSDTSRLQETQYF,TGCGCCAGCAGCGACACATCACGTCTTCAGGAGACCCAGTACTTC